These T cell receptor beta chains were read from a single sample in a study of blood T cell repertoires in COVID-19. TCRdb's copy holds only in-frame clones and misses some; the assay was immunoSEQ multiplex PCR. The table records approximately 220,000 clones, approximately 80% of them present only once. Input material: peripheral blood. The receptors stem from a man aged 40-55 years with acute or convalescent COVID-19. CDR3s include the opening cysteine and the closing phenylalanine or tryptophan. The order of the fields is V gene, D gene, J gene, CDR3 length, clone size, CDR3 DNA, CDR3 protein. A D gene is named only where the DNA matches it firmly. Clone size is not always given. Where it is, it says once, few, many or a class for expanded clones.

v_call: TRBV6-5
d_call: TRBD2
j_call: TRBJ2-1
cdr3_length: 15
clone_size: .
cdr3_nt: TGTGCCAGCAGTTACGGGGTAGCGGGAGTCAATGAGCAGTTCTTC
cdr3_aa: CASSYGVAGVNEQFF

v_call: TRBV2
d_call: .
j_call: TRBJ2-6
cdr3_length: 18
clone_size: .
cdr3_nt: TGTGCCAGCAGTCGGGGCCCACAGGGCGTCACTGGGGCCAACGTCCTGACTTTC
cdr3_aa: CASSRGPQGVTGANVLTF

v_call: TRBV5-1
d_call: TRBD1
j_call: TRBJ1-6
cdr3_length: 15
clone_size: .
cdr3_nt: TGCGCCAGCAGCTTGTTACAGGGGACAGAATCACCCCTCCACTTT
cdr3_aa: CASSLLQGTESPLHF

v_call: TRBV7-8
d_call: .
j_call: TRBJ1-2
cdr3_length: 14
clone_size: .
cdr3_nt: TGTGCCAGCAGCTTAGCGCGTCGGGACTATGGCTACACCTTC
cdr3_aa: CASSLARRDYGYTF

v_call: TRBV15
d_call: .
j_call: TRBJ1-5
cdr3_length: 15
clone_size: .
cdr3_nt: TGTGCCACCAGCACACAGGGAGATAGCAATCAGCCCCAGCATTTT
cdr3_aa: CATSTQGDSNQPQHF

v_call: TRBV3-1/TRBV3-2
d_call: .
j_call: TRBJ2-7
cdr3_length: 11
clone_size: .
cdr3_nt: TGTGCCAGCAGCCTACAGGGCGAGCAGTACTTC
cdr3_aa: CASSLQGEQYF

v_call: TRBV6-5
d_call: TRBD1
j_call: TRBJ1-1
cdr3_length: 14
clone_size: .
cdr3_nt: TGTGCCAGCAGACCAGGGGGCGCGAACACTGAAGCTTTCTTT
cdr3_aa: CASRPGGANTEAFF

v_call: TRBV6-5
d_call: TRBD1
j_call: TRBJ2-5
cdr3_length: 14
clone_size: .
cdr3_nt: TGTGCCAGCAGCCCCGGACAGGCACGGGAGACCCAGTACTTC
cdr3_aa: CASSPGQARETQYF

v_call: TRBV28
d_call: TRBD1
j_call: TRBJ1-2
cdr3_length: 13
clone_size: .
cdr3_nt: TGTGCCAGCAATGCCGGGACAGATGTTGGCTACACCTTC
cdr3_aa: CASNAGTDVGYTF

v_call: TRBV5-1
d_call: TRBD1
j_call: TRBJ1-6
cdr3_length: 16
clone_size: .
cdr3_nt: TGCGCCAGCAGCTTGACCCCGGGACAGGGCAATTCACCCCTCCACTTT
cdr3_aa: CASSLTPGQGNSPLHF

v_call: TRBV5-1
d_call: .
j_call: TRBJ1-2
cdr3_length: 14
clone_size: .
cdr3_nt: TGCGCCAGCAGCTTGGCCACAGGGAACTATGGCTACACCTTC
cdr3_aa: CASSLATGNYGYTF

v_call: TRBV29-1
d_call: TRBD2
j_call: TRBJ2-5
cdr3_length: 13
clone_size: .
cdr3_nt: TGCAGCGTTGCCGGGAGGGCCACAGAGACCCAGTACTTC
cdr3_aa: CSVAGRATETQYF

v_call: TRBV19
d_call: TRBD1
j_call: TRBJ1-2
cdr3_length: 12
clone_size: few
cdr3_nt: TGTGCCAGTAGCAAACAGGGGAATGGCTACACCTTC
cdr3_aa: CASSKQGNGYTF

v_call: TRBV5-6
d_call: TRBD2
j_call: TRBJ2-7
cdr3_length: 16
clone_size: once
cdr3_nt: TGTGCCAGCAGCTTAGGGACTAGCTGGCTCTTGCACGAGCAGTACTTC
cdr3_aa: CASSLGTSWLLHEQYF

v_call: TRBV19
d_call: TRBD1
j_call: TRBJ1-2
cdr3_length: 16
clone_size: .
cdr3_nt: TGTGCCAGTAGTGCCTGGGGACAGGGGAATGTCTATGGCTACACCTTC
cdr3_aa: CASSAWGQGNVYGYTF

v_call: TRBV5-6
d_call: .
j_call: TRBJ2-7
cdr3_length: 12
clone_size: .
cdr3_nt: TGTGCCAGCAGCTCTCACTACTACGAGCAGTACTTC
cdr3_aa: CASSSHYYEQYF

v_call: TRBV2
d_call: .
j_call: TRBJ2-3
cdr3_length: 14
clone_size: .
cdr3_nt: TGTGCCAGCAGTGGCAGGGCCCGCACAGATACGCAGTATTTT
cdr3_aa: CASSGRARTDTQYF

v_call: TRBV10-3
d_call: .
j_call: TRBJ2-1
cdr3_length: 14
clone_size: once
cdr3_nt: TGTGCCATCAGTGAGTTTAGAGGAGGGGATGAGCAGTTCTTC
cdr3_aa: CAISEFRGGDEQFF

v_call: TRBV7-6
d_call: .
j_call: TRBJ1-2
cdr3_length: 16
clone_size: .
cdr3_nt: TGTGCCAGCAGCTTAAATCCGGGGAGGGGGGCCTATGGCTACACCTTC
cdr3_aa: CASSLNPGRGAYGYTF

v_call: TRBV7-9
d_call: .
j_call: TRBJ1-1
cdr3_length: 13
clone_size: .
cdr3_nt: TGTGCCAGCAGCTCCTATTCGGGCACTGAAGCTTTCTTT
cdr3_aa: CASSSYSGTEAFF

v_call: TRBV7-6
d_call: .
j_call: TRBJ1-2
cdr3_length: 13
clone_size: .
cdr3_nt: TGTGCCAGCAGCTTAGTGAGAGGTCGCGGTGCCACCTTC
cdr3_aa: CASSLVRGRGATF

v_call: TRBV19
d_call: TRBD1
j_call: TRBJ1-5
cdr3_length: 15
clone_size: .
cdr3_nt: TGTGCCAGTAGTATCCAGGGGGTACCCAATCAGCCCCAGCATTTT
cdr3_aa: CASSIQGVPNQPQHF

v_call: TRBV7-2
d_call: TRBD1
j_call: TRBJ2-7
cdr3_length: 17
clone_size: .
cdr3_nt: TGTGCCAGCAGCTTAGAGGGGGGCGGGACAGGGACCTACGAGCAGTACTTC
cdr3_aa: CASSLEGGGTGTYEQYF

v_call: TRBV19
d_call: .
j_call: TRBJ1-4
cdr3_length: 15
clone_size: .
cdr3_nt: TGTGCCAGTAGTACCCACGGGGGGCGCGGTGAAAAACTGTTTTTT
cdr3_aa: CASSTHGGRGEKLFF

v_call: TRBV10-3
d_call: TRBD1
j_call: TRBJ1-1
cdr3_length: 16
clone_size: .
cdr3_nt: TGTGCCATCAGTGAGTCTCCGGGACAGGGGGACACTGAAGCTTTCTTT
cdr3_aa: CAISESPGQGDTEAFF

v_call: TRBV19
d_call: TRBD1
j_call: TRBJ1-2
cdr3_length: 15
clone_size: .
cdr3_nt: TGTGCCAGTAGTATGGCGAGGACAGGGTATTATGGCTACACCTTC
cdr3_aa: CASSMARTGYYGYTF

v_call: TRBV7-8
d_call: TRBD1
j_call: TRBJ2-2
cdr3_length: 15
clone_size: .
cdr3_nt: TGTGCCAGCAGCCGAGGGGGCAGGGGGACCGGGGAGCTGTTTTTT
cdr3_aa: CASSRGGRGTGELFF

v_call: TRBV7-9
d_call: TRBD1
j_call: TRBJ2-7
cdr3_length: 15
clone_size: .
cdr3_nt: TGTGCCAGCAGCCACGACAGGGGGCTCGTTTACGAGCAGTACTTC
cdr3_aa: CASSHDRGLVYEQYF

v_call: TRBV19
d_call: .
j_call: TRBJ1-1
cdr3_length: 15
clone_size: .
cdr3_nt: TGTGCCAGTAGCACTACCCCGACGGTGAACACTGAAGCTTTCTTT
cdr3_aa: CASSTTPTVNTEAFF

v_call: TRBV6-2/TRBV6-3
d_call: TRBD2
j_call: TRBJ2-7
cdr3_length: 17
clone_size: .
cdr3_nt: TGTGCCAGCAGTTACCGCCCTAGCGGGAGGAATTCCTACGAGCAGTACTTC
cdr3_aa: CASSYRPSGRNSYEQYF

v_call: TRBV2
d_call: .
j_call: TRBJ1-1
cdr3_length: 14
clone_size: .
cdr3_nt: TGTGCCAGCCATGTCGGGACACCGAACACTGAAGCTTTCTTT
cdr3_aa: CASHVGTPNTEAFF

v_call: TRBV6-6
d_call: .
j_call: TRBJ1-2
cdr3_length: 14
clone_size: .
cdr3_nt: TGTGCCAGCAGTTATGTGCAGGGCTACTATGGCTACACCTTC
cdr3_aa: CASSYVQGYYGYTF

v_call: TRBV12-3/TRBV12-4
d_call: .
j_call: TRBJ2-2
cdr3_length: 13
clone_size: .
cdr3_nt: TGTGCCAGCAGTCCTACGTCCTTCGGGGAGCTGTTTTTT
cdr3_aa: CASSPTSFGELFF

v_call: TRBV27
d_call: TRBD2
j_call: TRBJ2-1
cdr3_length: 18
clone_size: .
cdr3_nt: TGTGCCAGCAGTTCCTTTTGGACTAGCGGAGCATTCTACAATGAGCAGTTCTTC
cdr3_aa: CASSSFWTSGAFYNEQFF

v_call: TRBV12-5
d_call: .
j_call: TRBJ2-3
cdr3_length: 18
clone_size: .
cdr3_nt: TGTGCTAGTGGTTTGGTAGATGATGGGAGGATGGGCGCAGATACGCAGTATTTT
cdr3_aa: CASGLVDDGRMGADTQYF

v_call: TRBV5-1
d_call: TRBD1
j_call: TRBJ2-1
cdr3_length: 15
clone_size: .
cdr3_nt: TGCGCCAGCAGCTTGGATGGGACAGGGTTCAATGAGCAGTTCTTC
cdr3_aa: CASSLDGTGFNEQFF

v_call: TRBV3-1/TRBV3-2
d_call: TRBD1
j_call: TRBJ1-2
cdr3_length: 14
clone_size: .
cdr3_nt: TGTGCCAGCAGGCAGGGGGCGTCTAACTATGGCTACACCTTC
cdr3_aa: CASRQGASNYGYTF